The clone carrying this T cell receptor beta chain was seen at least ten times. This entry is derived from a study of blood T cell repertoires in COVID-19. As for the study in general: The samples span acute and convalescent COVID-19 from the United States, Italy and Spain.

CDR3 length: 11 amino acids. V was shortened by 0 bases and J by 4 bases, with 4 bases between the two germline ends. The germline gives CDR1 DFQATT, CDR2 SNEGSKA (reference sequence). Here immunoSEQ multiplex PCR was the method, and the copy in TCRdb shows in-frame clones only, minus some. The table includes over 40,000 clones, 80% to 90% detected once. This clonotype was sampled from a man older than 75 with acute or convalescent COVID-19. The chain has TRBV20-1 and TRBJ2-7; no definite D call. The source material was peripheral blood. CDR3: CSARDVYEQYF. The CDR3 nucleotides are TGCAGTGCTAGAGACGTTTACGAGCAGTACTTC.